What follows are 17 T cell receptor beta chains derived from one specimen sequenced in a study of T cell changes during pregnancy in multiple sclerosis. The protocol was immunoSEQ multiplex PCR, while the TCRdb copy is restricted to in-frame clones and leaves out a portion. Here the sample spans some 46,000 clones, 85% to 95% being singletons. The sequences come from peripheral blood, collected in the third trimester of pregnancy. These TCRs come from a female donor with multiple sclerosis, enrolled in a pregnancy study.

V gene TRBV7-2 combines with J gene TRBJ2-2; D unresolved. Germline CDR1 SGHTA, CDR2 FQGNSA. Trimming stripped 3 bases from V and 2 bases from J, with 10 bases between. CDR3 size: 15 residues. This CDR3 reads CASSFGGRNTGELFF. The CDR3 region has the DNA TGTGCCAGCAGCTTTGGTGGTAGAAACACCGGGGAGCTGTTTTTT. Full variable domain (missing parts from reference TRBV7-2 and TRBJ2-2): GAGVSQSPSNKVTEKGKDVELRCDPISGHTALYWYRQSLGQGLEFLIYFQGNSAPDKSGLPSDRFSAERTGGSVSTLTIQRTQQEDSAVYLCASSFGGRNTGELFFGEGSRLTVL.

V is TRBV13 and J is TRBJ2-1; TRBD2 matches 7 bases. The V gene's germline CDR1 is PRHDT and CDR2 FYEKMQ (reference sequence). V shed 5 bases, J shed 1 base, and the junction held 5 bases outside the gene matches. The CDR3 sequence is 15 residues long. The CDR3 sequence: CASSPRTSSYNEQFF. CDR3 bases: TGTGCCAGCAGCCCCCGGACTAGTTCCTACAATGAGCAGTTCTTC.

The DNA of the CDR3 is TGTGCCAGCAGCGTAGTTGCTAGCGGAAATGAGCAGTTCTTC. This gives the protein CASSVVASGNEQFF. The gene calls are TRBV9 and TRBJ2-1; 7 bases match TRBD2. CDR1 is SGDLS, CDR2 YYNGEE, per germline. This CDR3 spans 14 amino acids. V lost 0 bases, J lost 7 bases, and 4 bases stayed unmatched.

The chain employs TRBV10-3 and TRBJ2-2; possible D gene TRBD2, 6 bases. The CDR3 has 16 amino acids. Germline assignment: CDR1 ENHRY and CDR2 SYGVKD. V lost 0 bases, J lost 4 bases, and 12 bases lay in between. The CDR3: CAISESALATTGELFF. Written as DNA, the CDR3 is TGTGCCATCAGTGAGTCAGCACTAGCCACCACCGGGGAGCTGTTTTTT.

The chain joins TRBV7-3 to TRBJ2-1; D is perhaps TRBD2 (5 bases). This CDR3 is 13 amino acids long. Germline CDR1 reads SGHTA; CDR2 reads FQGTGA. Trimming removed 4 bases from V and 8 bases from J, with 12 bases in between. This chain's CDR3 is CASSSPGSDEQFF. In DNA form, the CDR3 reads TGTGCCAGCAGCTCGCCGGGGTCCGATGAGCAGTTCTTC.

This clone was picked up one time. The chain has TRBV5-1 and TRBJ2-1; maybe TRBD2 (6 bases). Trimming took off 6 bases at V and 0 bases at J, with 22 bases between the two ends. Germline CDR1 SGHRS, CDR2 YFSETQ. This CDR3 spans 18 amino acids. Here the CDR3 DNA reads TGCGCCAGCAAACCTTGGGACGGGGACTTGAGCTCCTACAATGAGCAGTTCTTC. Its protein is CASKPWDGDLSSYNEQFF.

The genes are TRBV4-2 and TRBJ2-5, with unresolved D. V dropped 1 base and J dropped 5 bases, with 5 bases sitting between them. The V gene's germline CDR1 is LGHNA and CDR2 YNFKEQ. CDR3 length equals 12 residues. CDR3 nucleotides: TGTGCCAGCAGCCAAGTCGCGGAGACCCAGTACTTC. Its protein is CASSQVAETQYF.

V gene TRBV27 combines with J gene TRBJ2-6, with TRBD2 matching 12 bases. The CDR3 has 18 amino acids. The germline V gene has CDR1 MNHEY and CDR2 SMNVEV (reference sequence). The V gene end was trimmed by 5 bases and the J gene end by 3 bases; junction bases not matched to a gene: 8. Here the CDR3 DNA reads TGTGCCAGCAGTCCGCGACTAGCGGGAGTTATTGGGGCCAACGTCCTGACTTTC. Protein product: CASSPRLAGVIGANVLTF.

The genes are TRBV14 and TRBJ1-1; TRBD1 matches 8 bases. Germline V CDR1 and CDR2: SGHDN, FVKESK. The CDR3 spans 12 residues. V trimming: 5 bases; J trimming: 9 bases; junction bases outside the gene matches: 5. In DNA, the CDR3 is TGTGCCAGCAGCTCGGACAGGGTGAAAGCTTTCTTT. Translated: CASSSDRVKAFF.

This clone occurred a few times. This chain links TRBV7-6 with TRBJ2-2; D remains unclear. V shed 1 base and J shed 2 bases, with 5 bases lying between them. The CDR3 extends over 14 amino acids. Per germline, CDR1 SGHVS and CDR2 FNYEAQ. CDR3 nucleotides: TGTGCCAGCAGCTTAGGAACAAACACCGGGGAGCTGTTTTTT. Translated: CASSLGTNTGELFF.

The chain combines TRBV18 with TRBJ2-7; 8 bases align to TRBD1. V was pared by 3 bases and J by 2 bases, with 9 bases of the junction left unmatched. The CDR3 spans 16 residues. Germline V gene lookup returns CDR1 KGHSH and CDR2 LQKENI. The CDR3 is CASSPSPGTGAYEQYF. Here the CDR3 DNA reads TGTGCCAGCTCACCCTCTCCTGGGACAGGAGCCTACGAGCAGTACTTC.

This rearrangement joins TRBV18 to TRBJ1-5; no definite D call. CDR1 and CDR2 (germline): KGHSH, LQKENI. This CDR3 is 12 amino acids long. Between the trimmed V and J ends, which lost 4 bases and 9 bases, there was a span of 10 bases. The CDR3 DNA reads TGTGCCAGCTCACTTAAGGAGAGGCCCCAGCATTTT. Amino acids: CASSLKERPQHF.

V usage is TRBV5-1 and J usage is TRBJ2-7; D unresolved. The germline CDR1 and CDR2 sequences are SGHRS and YFSETQ. The CDR3 sequence is 12 residues long. The germline V and J ends were trimmed by 6 bases and 0 bases, with 7 bases remaining between them. This CDR3 reads CASISLSYEQYF. The CDR3 nucleotides are TGCGCCAGCATTTCTCTCTCCTACGAGCAGTACTTC.

The chain joins TRBV19 to TRBJ2-3, with 7 bases matching TRBD1. The CDR3 extends over 13 amino acids. V lost 6 bases and J lost 6; bases outside the gene matches: 6. Germline-derived CDR1 and CDR2 are LNHDA and SQIVND (reference sequence). In DNA, the CDR3 is TGTGCCAGTAGCGAGGGGGCAGGGGATACGCAGTATTTT. Translation gives CASSEGAGDTQYF.

The chain combines TRBV7-9 with TRBJ2-7; D possibly corresponds to TRBD2 (5 bases). Per the germline V gene, CDR1 is SEHNR and CDR2 is FQNEAQ (reference sequence). This CDR3 spans 12 amino acids. The V gene lost 5 bases and the J gene lost 10 bases, with 15 bases spanning the gap. DNA of the CDR3: TGTGCCAGCAGCGGGGTAGGAGCGGAACAGTACTTC. Its translation: CASSGVGAEQYF.

The chain recombines TRBV7-3 with TRBJ2-7, with TRBD2 matching 7 bases. V shed 0 bases, J shed 0 bases, and the junction held 2 bases outside the gene matches. The V gene's germline CDR1 is SGHTA and CDR2 FQGTGA. CDR3 size: 15 residues. The chain's CDR3 is CASSLTPGGSYEQYF. The CDR3 bases are TGTGCCAGCAGCTTAACCCCGGGAGGCTCCTACGAGCAGTACTTC.

V is TRBV9 and J is TRBJ2-1; 11 bases are shared with TRBD2. The CDR3 has 16 residues. V lost 0 bases to trimming and J lost 5 bases; unmatched junction nucleotides: 4. Per germline, CDR1 SGDLS and CDR2 YYNGEE. CDR3 protein: CASSVGLAGGDNEQFF. DNA of the CDR3: TGTGCCAGCAGCGTAGGGCTAGCGGGAGGTGACAATGAGCAGTTCTTC.